The entry below describes one T cell receptor beta chain. The antigen remains unidentified. This specimen comes from a study of T cell responses to AZD1222 COVID-19 vaccine. Findings and caveats of the study: Females made up more of the donors, who were largely white British, and clonal diversity may have come out too low. Of spike-specific TCRs, nearly half reportedly target regions left unmutated in variants.

Libraries were prepared by immunoSEQ multiplex PCR; TCRdb keeps only in-frame clonotypes and omits some of them. Here the sample spans around 65,000 clones, approximately 87% being singletons. In germline, CDR1 is LGHDT, CDR2 YNNKEL (reference sequence). This CDR3 spans 13 amino acids. The V gene lost 0 bases and the J gene lost 9 bases, with 11 bases spanning the gap. The sequence was collected from an adult who received the AZD1222 COVID-19 vaccine. The V and J genes are TRBV3-1 (or the pseudogene TRBV3-2) and TRBJ1-2, with D maybe TRBD1 (6 bases). The sequencing used peripheral blood, collected 28 days after the second AZD1222 dose. Here the CDR3 DNA reads TGTGCCAGCAGCCAAGATCGTCAGGGGAGCTACACCTTC. It specifies CASSQDRQGSYTF.